The source of this T cell receptor beta chain is a study of PD-L1 blockade in urothelial cancer. Study overall: Prior chemotherapy ranged from 0 to 3 regimens per patient. Broader study findings: Better progression-free and overall survival followed lower pretreatment blood clonality.

The CDR3 runs to 15 residues. From germline, CDR1 is SGHNT and CDR2 YYREEE (reference sequence). V was pared by 4 bases and J by 2 bases, with 1 base of the junction left unmatched. Details on this clone: The antigen is unknown.

Time point described: peripheral blood 6 weeks after treatment start. All patients handed over anywhere from 1 to 8 samples, pretreatment and on-treatment. The repertoire was sequenced with immunoSEQ multiplex PCR; TCRdb's copy has only in-frame clones and lacks some. Found here are 40,000 to 45,000 clones, approximately 84% of them singletons; the top ten hold approximately 2.4%. The sequencing used PBMCs, collected around atezolizumab (anti-PD-L1) treatment. The chain is built from TRBV5-4 and TRBJ2-2, with 11 bases matching TRBD2. This receptor was taken from a man in his 70s with urothelial cancer. CDR3 region: CASSLAGGNTGELFF. CDR3 bases: TGTGCCAGCAGCCTAGCGGGAGGCAACACCGGGGAGCTGTTTTTT.